This T cell receptor beta chain was identified during a study of blood T cell repertoires in COVID-19. Study-wide background: T cells, B-cell-depleted T cells, or PBMCs provided the cDNA or gDNA that served as material.

V gave up 3 bases and J gave up 1 base; unmatched junction bases: 3. The CDR3 loop spans 15 amino acids. The germline gives CDR1 KGHDR, CDR2 SFDVKD. Per the authors' pipeline: Reference gene primers were amplified, and this amplification served to estimate nucleated cell counts. Data came from immunoSEQ multiplex PCR; TCRdb stores just in-frame clones and leaves some out. Clone size and V and J calls were adopted from that table, with D and trimming inferred from the DNA. The profile shows around 260,000 clones, approximately 92% of them singletons. Material: peripheral blood. V and J are TRBV24-1 and TRBJ1-2; TRBD1 agrees at 8 bases. This receptor was taken from a person aged 18 to 35 with COVID-19, enrolled during active disease. The CDR3 DNA is TGTGCCACCAGTGATCACAGGGGGTTTAACTATGGCTACACCTTC. Translation gives CATSDHRGFNYGYTF.